Listed here are 5 T cell receptor beta chains from one sample, sequenced in a study of blood T cell repertoires in COVID-19. Method: immunoSEQ multiplex PCR; TCRdb's copy keeps in-frame clones and lacks some. The table lists approximately 250,000 clones, roughly 85% of them singletons. The material sequenced was peripheral blood. The origin of the receptors is a middle-aged man with acute or convalescent COVID-19.

This clone was detected once. This sample includes further DNA sequences coding for the same CDR3. The chain recombines TRBV5-1 with TRBJ1-4; possible D gene TRBD1, 5 bases. CDR1 is SGHRS and CDR2 is YFSETQ in the germline V gene. This CDR3 region has 14 residues. V lost 2 bases and J 2 bases, leaving 7 bases between the germline ends. For the CDR3, the DNA is TGCGCCAGCAGCTTTCAGGGTACTAATGAAAAACTGTTTTTT. As protein: CASSFQGTNEKLFF.

This clone was seen only once. The J gene is TRBJ2-3, the V gene TRBV9, with D possibly matching TRBD2 (7 bases). Trimming stripped 4 bases from V and 0 bases from J, with 9 bases between. This CDR3 is 14 amino acids long. The germline V gene encodes CDR1 SGDLS and CDR2 YYNGEE. CDR3 nucleotide sequence: TGTGCCAGCAGCAGCGGGACAAGCACAGATACGCAGTATTTT. Translating it yields CASSSGTSTDTQYF.

The CDR3 region is CASSSTTGLNTEAFF. DNA of the CDR3: TGTGCCAGCTCATCAACGACAGGGTTGAACACTGAAGCTTTCTTT. The chain recombines TRBV18 with TRBJ1-1; TRBD1 agrees at 7 bases. The ends lost 5 bases at V and 0 bases at J; junction bases unmatched: 6. The V gene's germline CDR1 is KGHSH and CDR2 LQKENI. The CDR3 runs 15 residues.

The V call is TRBV5-1, the J call TRBJ2-7, with TRBD1 matching over 9 bases. Trimming at V came to 0 bases and at J to 5 bases, leaving 6 bases not matched to a gene. This CDR3 contains 15 residues. Germline CDR1 SGHRS, CDR2 YFSETQ. The CDR3 region is CASSLAGTGRNEQYF. The DNA for the CDR3 is TGCGCCAGCAGCTTGGCCGGGACAGGGAGGAACGAGCAGTACTTC.

The chain recombines TRBV10-3 with TRBJ1-6, with D unclear. Germline CDR1 is ENHRY and CDR2 is SYGVKD. The V end lost 0 bases, the J end lost 12 bases, and 12 bases lay between the germline ends. The CDR3 covers 14 residues. Here the CDR3 DNA reads TGTGCCATCAGTGAGTCCCCCCCTTCGGGACCCCTCCACTTT. It yields the protein CAISESPPSGPLHF.